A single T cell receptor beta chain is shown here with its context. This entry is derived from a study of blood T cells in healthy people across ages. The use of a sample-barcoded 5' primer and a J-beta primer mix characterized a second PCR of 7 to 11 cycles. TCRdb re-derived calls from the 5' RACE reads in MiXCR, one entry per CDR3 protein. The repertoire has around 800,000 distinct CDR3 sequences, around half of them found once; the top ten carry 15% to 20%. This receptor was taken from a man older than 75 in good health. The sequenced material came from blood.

This chain's CDR3 is CASTRSSGANVLTF. The CDR3 coding sequence is TGTGCCAGCACCCGGAGCTCTGGGGCCAACGTCCTGACTTTC. The V call is TRBV6-5, the J call TRBJ2-6; D is uncertain. The CDR3 is 14 residues long. V was clipped by 7 bases and J by 0 bases, with 7 bases between them. CDR1 is MNHEY and CDR2 is SVGAGI in the germline V gene.